This T cell receptor (beta chain) is drawn from a study of shared clonotypes between healthy human individuals. Here immunoSEQ multiplex PCR was the method, and the copy in TCRdb shows in-frame clones only, minus some. The sample records 2 million to 3 million clones, 80% to 95% being singletons. Only Caucasian adults living in Nashville, Tennessee served as donors. This CDR3 has 14 residues. The V end lost 8 bases, the J end lost 3 bases, and 13 bases lay between the germline ends. Germline assignment: CDR1 MDHEN and CDR2 SYDVKM. The chain is built from TRBV28 and TRBJ1-4, with D maybe TRBD1 (6 bases). Sequencing was done on a sample of naive CD4+ T cells from PBMCs. Subset noted: CD45RA+ positively selected. The sequence was collected from a man aged 18 to 30 in good health. Some clones in this sample may be carry-over from other donors' samples. The chain's CDR3 is CASETGAPNEKLFF. The DNA of the CDR3 is TGTGCCAGCGAAACGGGGGCACCTAATGAAAAACTGTTTTTT. Using reference TRBV28 and TRBJ1-4 for the parts outside the CDR3, the full variable domain is DVKVTQSSRYLVKRTGEKVFLECVQDMDHENMFWYRQDPGLGLRLIYFSYDVKMKEKGDIPEGYSVSREKKERFSLILESASTNQTSMYLCASETGAPNEKLFFGSGTQLSVL.